The text below deals with one T cell receptor beta chain. This sample stems from a study of blood T cell repertoires in COVID-19. Germline lookup yields CDR1 LGHDT and CDR2 YNNKEL (reference sequence). This CDR3 is 16 amino acids long. With 1 base clipped from V and 0 bases from J, the junction kept 3 bases outside the gene matches. TCRdb keeps only in-frame clones here, not all; method: immunoSEQ multiplex PCR. The repertoire holds fewer than 200,000 clones, with approximately 81% as singletons. Input material: peripheral blood. The sequence was collected from a woman aged 50 to 60 with COVID-19, enrolled during active disease. The chain has TRBV3-1 (or the pseudogene TRBV3-2) and TRBJ2-4, with 7 bases lining up with TRBD1. The CDR3 loop is CASSQGDSQAKNIQYF. The CDR3 DNA reads TGTGCCAGCAGCCAAGGGGACAGCCAAGCCAAAAACATTCAGTACTTC.